This T cell receptor beta chain was observed in a study of T-cell reconstitution after alpha-beta-depleted transplantation in children. Study observations and caveats: It was newly produced T cells that mostly accounted for T-cell counts and diversity one year after transplant.

Concerning this clonotype: Its antigen is not identified.

Using unique molecular identifiers, the investigators prepared the TCRbeta library. Each CDR3 protein is one row after TCRdb ran MiXCR on the PCR reads. The table lists about 980,000 distinct CDR3 sequences, about 31% of them singletons. This sequence originates from a boy younger than two who had a stem cell transplant for SCID, so the T cells may come from the graft donor. Sequenced here: PBMCs, mostly from graft donor cells, sampled 360 days after TCRalphabeta/CD19-depleted stem cell transplant.

CDR3 DNA: TGTGCCACCAGCAGATCAGGGAACACTGAAGCTTTCTTT. This encodes CATSRSGNTEAFF. The genes are TRBV15 and TRBJ1-1; D unresolved. This CDR3 spans 13 amino acids. CDR1 is LNHNV, CDR2 YYDKDF, per germline (reference sequence). V shed 2 bases and J shed 1 base, with 5 bases lying between them.